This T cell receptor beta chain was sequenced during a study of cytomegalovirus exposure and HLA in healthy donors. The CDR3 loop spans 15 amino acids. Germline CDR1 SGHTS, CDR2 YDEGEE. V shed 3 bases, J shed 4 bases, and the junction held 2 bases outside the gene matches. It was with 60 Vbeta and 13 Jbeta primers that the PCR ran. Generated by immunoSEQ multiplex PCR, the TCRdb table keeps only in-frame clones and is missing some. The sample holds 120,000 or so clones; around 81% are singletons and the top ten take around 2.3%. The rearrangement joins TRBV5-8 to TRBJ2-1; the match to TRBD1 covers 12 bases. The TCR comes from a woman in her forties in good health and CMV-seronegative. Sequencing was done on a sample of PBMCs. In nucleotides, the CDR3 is TGTGCCAGCAGCTCGGGACAGGGGGCTTACAATGAGCAGTTCTTC. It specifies CASSSGQGAYNEQFF.